The entry below gives a single TCR beta chain sequence along with its context. Other nucleotide sequences from this sample produce the same CDR3. Profiling relied on immunoSEQ multiplex PCR, and the TCRdb table lists in-frame clones only, not all of them. The table lists about 130,000 clones, 85% to 90% of them singletons, with less than 8.5% in the top ten. This sample was taken from a study of blood T cell repertoires in COVID-19. V shed 5 bases and J shed 4 bases, with 11 bases lying between them. The germline V gene encodes CDR1 SGHAT and CDR2 FQNNGV. The CDR3 contains 13 residues. This TCR was recovered from a man older than 75 with active or convalescent COVID-19. The chain has TRBV11-2 and TRBJ1-2; TRBD1 is a possible D gene (6 bases). Sequenced input: peripheral blood. The CDR3 nucleotides are TGTGCCAGCAGCCCCGGACAGTTCTATGGCTACACCTTC. Its protein is CASSPGQFYGYTF.